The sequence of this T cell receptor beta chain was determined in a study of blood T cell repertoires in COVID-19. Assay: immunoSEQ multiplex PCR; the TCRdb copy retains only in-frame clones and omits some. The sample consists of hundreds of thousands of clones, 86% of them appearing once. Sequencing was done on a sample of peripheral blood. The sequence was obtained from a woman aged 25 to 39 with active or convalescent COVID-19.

CDR3 loop: CASSPPLGAEAFF. The CDR3 nucleotides are TGTGCCAGCAGCCCCCCTTTGGGAGCTGAAGCTTTCTTT. The chain joins TRBV13 to TRBJ1-1; no definite D call. CDR3 length: 13 residues. Germline loops: CDR1 PRHDT, CDR2 FYEKMQ (reference sequence). The ends were cut back, 5 bases at V and 6 bases at J, with 13 bases in the middle.